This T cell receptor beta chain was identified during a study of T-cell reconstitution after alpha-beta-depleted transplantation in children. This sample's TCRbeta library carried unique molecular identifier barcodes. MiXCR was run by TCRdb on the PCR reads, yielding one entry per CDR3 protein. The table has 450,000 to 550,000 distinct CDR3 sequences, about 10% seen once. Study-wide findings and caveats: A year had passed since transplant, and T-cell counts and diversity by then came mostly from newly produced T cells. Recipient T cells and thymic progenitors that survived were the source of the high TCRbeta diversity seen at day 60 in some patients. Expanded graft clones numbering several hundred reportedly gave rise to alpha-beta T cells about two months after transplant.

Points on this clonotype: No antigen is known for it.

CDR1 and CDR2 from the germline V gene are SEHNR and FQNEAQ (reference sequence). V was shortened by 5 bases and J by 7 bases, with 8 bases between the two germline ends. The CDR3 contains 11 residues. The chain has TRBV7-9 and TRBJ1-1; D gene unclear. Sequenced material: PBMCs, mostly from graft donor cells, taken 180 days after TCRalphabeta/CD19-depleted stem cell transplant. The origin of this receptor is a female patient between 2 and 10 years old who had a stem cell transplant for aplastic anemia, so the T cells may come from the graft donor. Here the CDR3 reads CASSPQFEAFF. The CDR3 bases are TGTGCCAGCAGCCCCCAGTTTGAAGCTTTCTTT.